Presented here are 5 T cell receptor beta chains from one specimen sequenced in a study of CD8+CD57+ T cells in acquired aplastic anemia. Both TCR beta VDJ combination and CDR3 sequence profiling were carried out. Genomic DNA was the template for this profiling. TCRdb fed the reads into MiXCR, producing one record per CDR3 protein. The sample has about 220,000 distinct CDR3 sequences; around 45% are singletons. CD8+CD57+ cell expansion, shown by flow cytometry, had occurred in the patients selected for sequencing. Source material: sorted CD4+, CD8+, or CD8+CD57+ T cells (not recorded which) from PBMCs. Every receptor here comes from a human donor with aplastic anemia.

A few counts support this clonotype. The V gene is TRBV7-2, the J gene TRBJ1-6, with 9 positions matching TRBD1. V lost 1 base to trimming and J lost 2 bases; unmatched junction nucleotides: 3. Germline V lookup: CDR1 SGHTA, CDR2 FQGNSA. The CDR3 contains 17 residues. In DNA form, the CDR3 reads TGTGCCAGCAGCTTAGAGGGACAGGGCACCTATAATTCACCCCTCCACTTT. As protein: CASSLEGQGTYNSPLHF.

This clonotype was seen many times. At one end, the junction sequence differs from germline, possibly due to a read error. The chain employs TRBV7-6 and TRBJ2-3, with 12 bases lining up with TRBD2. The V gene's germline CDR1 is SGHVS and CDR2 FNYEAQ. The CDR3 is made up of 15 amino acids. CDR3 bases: TGTGCCAGCAGCCTAGCGGGAGGGCCTAGAGATACGCAGTATTTT. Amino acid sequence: CASSLAGGPRDTQYF.

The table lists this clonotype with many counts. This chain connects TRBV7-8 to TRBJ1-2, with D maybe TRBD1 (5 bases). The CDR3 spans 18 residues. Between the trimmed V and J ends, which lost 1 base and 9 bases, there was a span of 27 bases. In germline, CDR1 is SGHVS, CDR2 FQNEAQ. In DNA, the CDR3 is TGTGCCAGCAGCTTAGTACCCTGGAAAAGGGACCGCCAGGCAAGCTACACCTTC. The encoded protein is CASSLVPWKRDRQASYTF.

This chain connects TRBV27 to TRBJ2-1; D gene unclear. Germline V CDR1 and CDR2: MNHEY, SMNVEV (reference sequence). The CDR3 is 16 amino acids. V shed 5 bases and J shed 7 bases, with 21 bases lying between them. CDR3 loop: CASSTRYSWTRNEQFF. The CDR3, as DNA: TGTGCCAGCAGTACTCGGTATAGCTGGACGAGAAATGAGCAGTTCTTC.

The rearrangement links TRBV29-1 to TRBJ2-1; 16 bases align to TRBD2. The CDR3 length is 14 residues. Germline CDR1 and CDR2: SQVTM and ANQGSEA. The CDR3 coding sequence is TGCAGTGGGACTAGCGGGGGGGAATACAATGAGCAGTTCTTC. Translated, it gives CSGTSGGEYNEQFF.